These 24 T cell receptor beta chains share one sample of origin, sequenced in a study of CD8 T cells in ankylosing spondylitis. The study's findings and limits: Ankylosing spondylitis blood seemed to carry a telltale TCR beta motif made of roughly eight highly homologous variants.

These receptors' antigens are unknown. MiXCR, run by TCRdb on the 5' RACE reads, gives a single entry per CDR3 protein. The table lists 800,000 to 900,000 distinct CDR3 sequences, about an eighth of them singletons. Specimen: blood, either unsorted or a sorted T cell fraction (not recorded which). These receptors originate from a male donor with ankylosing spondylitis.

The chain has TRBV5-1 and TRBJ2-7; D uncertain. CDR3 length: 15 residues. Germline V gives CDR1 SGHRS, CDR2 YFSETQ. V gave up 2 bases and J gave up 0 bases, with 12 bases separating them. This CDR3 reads CASSLRTPGSYEQYF. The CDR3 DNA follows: TGCGCCAGCAGCTTACGAACCCCGGGCTCCTACGAGCAGTACTTC.

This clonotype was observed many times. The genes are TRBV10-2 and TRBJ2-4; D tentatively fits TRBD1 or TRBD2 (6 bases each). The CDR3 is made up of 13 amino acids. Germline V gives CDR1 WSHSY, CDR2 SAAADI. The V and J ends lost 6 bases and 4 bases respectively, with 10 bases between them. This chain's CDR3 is CASRRGAKNIQYF. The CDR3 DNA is TGCGCCAGCAGAAGGGGGGCGAAAAACATTCAGTACTTC.

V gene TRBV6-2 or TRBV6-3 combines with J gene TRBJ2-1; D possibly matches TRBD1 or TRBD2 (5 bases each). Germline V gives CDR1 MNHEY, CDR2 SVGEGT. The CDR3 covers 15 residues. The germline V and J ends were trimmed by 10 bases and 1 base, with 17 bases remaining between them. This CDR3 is CATYEGWTSYNEQFF. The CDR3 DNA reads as TGTGCCACCTACGAGGGGTGGACATCCTACAATGAGCAGTTCTTC.

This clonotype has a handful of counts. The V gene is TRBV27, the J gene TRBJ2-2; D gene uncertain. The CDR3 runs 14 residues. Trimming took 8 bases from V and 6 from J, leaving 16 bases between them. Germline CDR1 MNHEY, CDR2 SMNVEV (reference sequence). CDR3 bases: TGTGCCAGCGCTCTGAGGTATATGGCCGGGGAGCTGTTTTTT. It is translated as CASALRYMAGELFF.

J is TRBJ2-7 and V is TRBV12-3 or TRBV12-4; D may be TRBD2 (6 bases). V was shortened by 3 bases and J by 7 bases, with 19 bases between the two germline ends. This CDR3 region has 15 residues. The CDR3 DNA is TGTGCCAGCAGTTTCTGGGACTTGGGGTCGGAAGAGCAGTACTTC. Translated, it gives CASSFWDLGSEEQYF.

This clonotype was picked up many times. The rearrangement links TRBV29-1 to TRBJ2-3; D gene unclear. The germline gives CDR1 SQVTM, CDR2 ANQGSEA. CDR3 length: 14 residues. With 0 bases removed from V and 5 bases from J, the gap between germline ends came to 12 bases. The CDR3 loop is CSVEDGRRQDTQYF. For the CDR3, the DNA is TGCAGCGTTGAAGACGGGCGACGTCAAGATACGCAGTATTTT.

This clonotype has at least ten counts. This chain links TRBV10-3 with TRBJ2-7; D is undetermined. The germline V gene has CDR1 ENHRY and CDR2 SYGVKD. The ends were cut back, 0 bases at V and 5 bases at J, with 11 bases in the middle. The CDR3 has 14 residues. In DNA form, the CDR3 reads TGTGCCATCAGTGAGTCGCCGGTTGTGGACGAGCAGTACTTC. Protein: CAISESPVVDEQYF.

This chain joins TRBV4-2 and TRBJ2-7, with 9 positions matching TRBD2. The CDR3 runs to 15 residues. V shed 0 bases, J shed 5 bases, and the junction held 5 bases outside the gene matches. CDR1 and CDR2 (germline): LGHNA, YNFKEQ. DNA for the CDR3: TGTGCCAGCAGCCAAGAAACGACTAGCGGCCACGAGCAGTACTTC. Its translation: CASSQETTSGHEQYF.

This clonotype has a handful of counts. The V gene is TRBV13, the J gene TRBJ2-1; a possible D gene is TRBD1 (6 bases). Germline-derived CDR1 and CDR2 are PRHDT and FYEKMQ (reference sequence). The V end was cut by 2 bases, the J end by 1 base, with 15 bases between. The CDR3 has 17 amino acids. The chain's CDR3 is CASSLIGQPRSYNEQFF. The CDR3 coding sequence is TGTGCCAGCAGCTTAATTGGACAGCCCAGGTCCTACAATGAGCAGTTCTTC.

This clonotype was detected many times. CDR3 sequence reads: CASTGSTRAHEQYF. The CDR3 coding sequence is TGTGCCAGCACGGGGAGTACAAGAGCCCACGAGCAGTACTTC. The chain is built from TRBV4-2 and TRBJ2-7; weak D call: TRBD2 (5 bases). The length of the CDR3 is 14 residues. Germline CDR1 reads LGHNA; CDR2 reads YNFKEQ. V lost 7 bases and J 5 bases, leaving 18 bases between the germline ends.

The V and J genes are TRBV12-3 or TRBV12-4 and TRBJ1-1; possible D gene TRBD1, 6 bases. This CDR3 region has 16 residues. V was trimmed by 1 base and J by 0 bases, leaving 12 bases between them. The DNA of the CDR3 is TGTGCCAGCAGTTTAGGGGGGGCGCGGATGAACACTGAAGCTTTCTTT. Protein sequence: CASSLGGARMNTEAFF.

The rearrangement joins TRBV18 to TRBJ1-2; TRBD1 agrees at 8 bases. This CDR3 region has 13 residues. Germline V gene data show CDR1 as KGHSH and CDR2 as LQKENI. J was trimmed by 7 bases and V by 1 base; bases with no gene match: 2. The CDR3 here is CASSPRQGFGYTF. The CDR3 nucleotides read TGTGCCAGCTCACCACGACAGGGGTTTGGCTACACCTTC.

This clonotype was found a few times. CDR3 nucleotides: TGCGCCAGCAGCTTGGCAGGGGCCTACACAATGGAGCAGTTCTTC. Amino acid sequence: CASSLAGAYTMEQFF. This chain joins TRBV5-1 and TRBJ2-1; tentative D call: TRBD1 (6 bases). The germline CDR1 and CDR2 sequences are SGHRS and YFSETQ. This CDR3 spans 15 amino acids. Between the trimmed V and J ends, which lost 0 bases and 10 bases, there was a span of 17 bases.

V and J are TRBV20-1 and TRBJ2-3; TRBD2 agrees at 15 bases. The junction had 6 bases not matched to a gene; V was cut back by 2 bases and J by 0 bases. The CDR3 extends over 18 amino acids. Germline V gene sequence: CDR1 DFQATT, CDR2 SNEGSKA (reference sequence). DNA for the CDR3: TGCAGTGCTAGACCCCTTGGGACTAGCGGGGGGAGCACAGATACGCAGTATTTT. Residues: CSARPLGTSGGSTDTQYF.

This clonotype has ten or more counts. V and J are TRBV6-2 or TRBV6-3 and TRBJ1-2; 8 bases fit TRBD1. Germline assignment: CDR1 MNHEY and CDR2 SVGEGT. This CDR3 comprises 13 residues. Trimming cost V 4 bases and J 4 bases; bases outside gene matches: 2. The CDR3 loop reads CASSSGQAYGYTF. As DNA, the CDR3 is TGTGCCAGCAGTTCGGGACAGGCCTATGGCTACACCTTC.

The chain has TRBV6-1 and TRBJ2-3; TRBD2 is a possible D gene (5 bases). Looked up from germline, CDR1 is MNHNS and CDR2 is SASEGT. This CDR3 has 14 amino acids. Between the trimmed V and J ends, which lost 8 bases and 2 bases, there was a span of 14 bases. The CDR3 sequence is CASRTTRSTDTQYF. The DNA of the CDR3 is TGTGCCAGCCGCACAACTAGATCCACAGATACGCAGTATTTT.

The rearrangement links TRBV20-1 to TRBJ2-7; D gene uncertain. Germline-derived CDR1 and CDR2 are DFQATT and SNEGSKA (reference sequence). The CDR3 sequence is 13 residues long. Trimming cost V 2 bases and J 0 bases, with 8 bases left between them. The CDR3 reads CSARSGTSYEQYF. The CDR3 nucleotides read TGCAGTGCTAGAAGTGGCACCTCCTACGAGCAGTACTTC.

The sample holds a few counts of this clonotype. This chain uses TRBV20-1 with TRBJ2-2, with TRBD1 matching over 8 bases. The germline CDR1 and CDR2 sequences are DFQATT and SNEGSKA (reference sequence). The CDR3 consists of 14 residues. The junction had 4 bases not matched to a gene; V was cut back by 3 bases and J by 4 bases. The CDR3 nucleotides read TGCAGTGCTAGCACAGGGGGACCCACCGGGGAGCTGTTTTTT. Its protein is CSASTGGPTGELFF.

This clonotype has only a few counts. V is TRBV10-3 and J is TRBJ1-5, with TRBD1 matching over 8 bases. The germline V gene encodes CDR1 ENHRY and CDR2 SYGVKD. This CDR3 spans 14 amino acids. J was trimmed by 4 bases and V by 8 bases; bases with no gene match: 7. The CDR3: CAIGGGQENQPQHF. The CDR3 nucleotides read TGTGCCATCGGAGGGGGACAGGAGAATCAGCCCCAGCATTTT.

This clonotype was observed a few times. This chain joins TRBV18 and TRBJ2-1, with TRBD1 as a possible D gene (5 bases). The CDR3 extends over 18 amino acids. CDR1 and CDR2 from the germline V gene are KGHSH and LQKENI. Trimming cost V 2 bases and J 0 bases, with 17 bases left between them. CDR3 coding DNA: TGTGCCAGCTCACCAGGGTGGGGCACGATTAGCTCCTACAATGAGCAGTTCTTC. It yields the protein CASSPGWGTISSYNEQFF.

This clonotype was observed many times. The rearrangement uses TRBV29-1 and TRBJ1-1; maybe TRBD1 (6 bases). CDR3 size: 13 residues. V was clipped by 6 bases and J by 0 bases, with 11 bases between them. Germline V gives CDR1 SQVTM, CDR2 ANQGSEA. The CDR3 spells CSVGQLMNTEAFF. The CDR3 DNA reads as TGCAGCGTCGGACAGCTAATGAACACTGAAGCTTTCTTT. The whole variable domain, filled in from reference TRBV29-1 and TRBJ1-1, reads SAVISQKPSRDICQRGTSLTIQCQVDSQVTMMFWYRQQPGQSLTLIATANQGSEATYESGFVIDKFPISRPNLTFSTLTVSNMSPEDSSIYLCSVGQLMNTEAFFGQGTRLTVV.

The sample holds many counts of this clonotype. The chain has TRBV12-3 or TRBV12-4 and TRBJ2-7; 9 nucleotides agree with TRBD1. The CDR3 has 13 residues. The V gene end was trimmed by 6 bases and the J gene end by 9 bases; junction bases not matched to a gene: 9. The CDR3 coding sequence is TGTGCCAGCAGCCTGGGACAGGGAAGAGGGCAGTACTTC. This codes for CASSLGQGRGQYF.

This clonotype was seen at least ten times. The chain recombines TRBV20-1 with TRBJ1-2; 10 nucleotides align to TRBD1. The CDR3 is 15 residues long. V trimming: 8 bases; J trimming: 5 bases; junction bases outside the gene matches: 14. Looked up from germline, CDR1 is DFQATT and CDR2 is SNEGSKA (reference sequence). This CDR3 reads CSSVARQGAEYGYTF. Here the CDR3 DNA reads TGCAGTTCGGTCGCGAGACAGGGGGCAGAGTATGGCTACACCTTC.

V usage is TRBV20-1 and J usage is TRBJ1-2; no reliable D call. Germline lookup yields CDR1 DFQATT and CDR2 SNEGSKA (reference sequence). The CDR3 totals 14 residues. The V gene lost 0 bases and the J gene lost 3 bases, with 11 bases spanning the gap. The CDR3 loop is CSARDRVLHYGYTF. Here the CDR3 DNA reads TGCAGTGCTAGAGACAGAGTCCTCCACTATGGCTACACCTTC.